One and the same sample provided the 25 T cell receptor beta chains below, sequenced in a study of shared clonotypes between healthy human individuals. Only in-frame clones appear in the TCRdb table, and some are missing; sequencing was by immunoSEQ multiplex PCR. The table lists fewer than 600,000 clones, around 76% of them singletons. Sequencing input: PBMCs. The source is a woman in her thirties or forties in good health. Some clones in this sample may be carry-over from other donors' samples.

V gene TRBV29-1 combines with J gene TRBJ2-7, with 8 bases fitting TRBD1. V was clipped by 7 bases and J by 5 bases; unmatched bases: 10. The germline V gene has CDR1 SQVTM and CDR2 ANQGSEA. The CDR3 sequence is 13 residues long. CDR3 nucleotide sequence: TGCAGCGCTCGCCCCAGGGGGCTTGACGAGCAGTACTTC. Its protein is CSARPRGLDEQYF.

The CDR3 region has the DNA TGCGCCAGCAGCCACCTACTAGCGGGGAGCTCCTACGAGCAGTACTTC. It encodes CASSHLLAGSSYEQYF. This rearrangement joins TRBV4-1 to TRBJ2-7; 10 bases line up with TRBD2. The trim removed 3 bases at V and 0 bases at J, leaving 5 bases unmatched. This CDR3 has 16 amino acids. The germline V gene encodes CDR1 MGHRA and CDR2 YSYEKL.

The chain links TRBV28 to TRBJ2-7; 7 bases match TRBD1. The V gene's germline CDR1 is MDHEN and CDR2 SYDVKM. The CDR3 loop spans 15 amino acids. Trimming cost V 5 bases and J 0 bases; bases outside gene matches: 7. The CDR3 sequence is CASSVPGQPSYEQYF. The CDR3 nucleotides read TGTGCCAGCAGTGTACCGGGACAGCCCTCCTACGAGCAGTACTTC.

A few counts support this clone. The same CDR3 arises from other DNA sequences in this sample as well. V and J are TRBV5-1 and TRBJ1-1, with a possible D match to TRBD1 (5 bases). Germline CDR1 SGHRS, CDR2 YFSETQ. V lost 1 base, J lost 1 base, and 11 bases lay in between. The CDR3 has 15 amino acids. CDR3 nucleotides: TGCGCCAGCAGCTTGCGAACAGGATCGAACACTGAAGCTTTCTTT. Translated: CASSLRTGSNTEAFF.

The rearrangement links TRBV9 to TRBJ2-1; D tentatively reads TRBD1 or TRBD2 (6 bases each). The CDR3 sequence is 14 residues long. Trimming cost V 2 bases and J 4 bases, with 10 bases left between them. Germline V gene lookup returns CDR1 SGDLS and CDR2 YYNGEE. The CDR3 spells CASSVAGQYNEQFF. The CDR3 nucleotides are TGTGCCAGCAGCGTTGCGGGACAATACAATGAGCAGTTCTTC.

The chain carries TRBV19 and TRBJ2-4, with TRBD1 as a possible D gene (5 bases). Trimming removed 3 bases from V and 0 bases from J, with 15 bases in between. The CDR3 contains 17 residues. In germline, CDR1 is LNHDA, CDR2 SQIVND (reference sequence). The CDR3 nucleotides read TGTGCCAGTAGTATCGGTCAGGGTATCATAGCCAAAAACATTCAGTACTTC. As protein: CASSIGQGIIAKNIQYF.

The chain has TRBV2 and TRBJ2-7, with D possibly matching TRBD2 (5 bases). V gave up 5 bases and J gave up 6 bases, with 11 bases separating them. Germline V gene sequence: CDR1 SNHLY, CDR2 FYNNEI. This CDR3 spans 12 amino acids. The CDR3 spells CASSQDRGEQYF. DNA for the CDR3: TGTGCCAGCAGTCAAGACCGGGGCGAGCAGTACTTC.

The chain carries TRBV4-3 and TRBJ2-3; D uncertain. Germline values: CDR1 LGHNA, CDR2 YSLEER. V lost 5 bases to trimming and J lost 0 bases, with 9 bases between them. CDR3 length equals 14 residues. The CDR3 DNA is TGCGCCAGCAGCATTATCGGTAGCACAGATACGCAGTATTTT. This sequence encodes CASSIIGSTDTQYF.

At least ten counts were recorded for this clone. Additional DNA sequences in this sample encode the identical CDR3. The chain couples TRBV11-2 to TRBJ1-1; no clear D gene. Trimming took off 1 base at V and 7 bases at J, with 7 bases between the two ends. CDR3 size: 12 residues. Germline CDR1 SGHAT, CDR2 FQNNGV. CDR3 in amino acids: CASSLVGLEAFF. Here the CDR3 DNA reads TGTGCCAGCAGCTTAGTAGGGCTTGAAGCTTTCTTT.

This chain joins TRBV19 and TRBJ2-7; tentative D call: TRBD2 (5 bases). V lost 3 bases, J lost 3 bases, and 15 bases lay in between. The CDR3 has 15 amino acids. Germline lookup yields CDR1 LNHDA and CDR2 SQIVND (reference sequence). The CDR3 DNA follows: TGTGCCAGTAGTATCGCTATGGGAGTAGGCTACGAGCAGTACTTC. Amino acids: CASSIAMGVGYEQYF.

This clone has more than one count but fewer than ten. V gene TRBV5-6 combines with J gene TRBJ2-3, with D possibly TRBD2 on 6 matching bases. Per germline, CDR1 SGHDT and CDR2 YYEEEE. Trimming took off 4 bases at V and 1 base at J, with 16 bases between the two ends. CDR3 length equals 16 residues. The CDR3 here is CASSPRSGRGTDTQYF. The CDR3 DNA reads TGTGCCAGCAGCCCCCGTAGCGGAAGAGGCACAGATACGCAGTATTTT.

The chain combines TRBV27 with TRBJ2-1, with TRBD1 as a possible D gene (5 bases). The germline CDR1 and CDR2 sequences are MNHEY and SMNVEV (reference sequence). The CDR3 runs 15 residues. With 2 bases removed from V and 3 bases from J, the gap between germline ends came to 11 bases. CDR3 sequence (DNA): TGTGCCAGCAGTTTAGACCAGGGAAACTACAATGAGCAGTTCTTC. Translated: CASSLDQGNYNEQFF.

The chain employs TRBV28 and TRBJ2-5, with D perhaps matching TRBD1 or TRBD2 (5 bases each). V was clipped by 3 bases and J by 5 bases, with 13 bases between them. This CDR3 contains 14 residues. CDR1 is MDHEN, CDR2 SYDVKM, per germline. The CDR3 coding sequence is TGTGCCAGCAGTTTCGGGACCCCCGAGGAGACCCAGTACTTC. Amino acids: CASSFGTPEETQYF. The full variable domain, with the rest looked up from reference TRBV28 and TRBJ2-5, is DVKVTQSSRYLVKRTGEKVFLECVQDMDHENMFWYRQDPGLGLRLIYFSYDVKMKEKGDIPEGYSVSREKKERFSLILESASTNQTSMYLCASSFGTPEETQYFGPGTRLLVL.

This clone has only a few counts. At one end the junction does not follow the germline gene, possibly because of a read error. V usage is TRBV28 and J usage is TRBJ2-7, with TRBD2 as a possible D gene (6 bases). The germline gives CDR1 MDHEN, CDR2 SYDVKM. The CDR3 runs to 16 residues. The CDR3 protein is CASSAPGRAPGESMNF. The DNA for the CDR3 is TGTGCCAGCAGTGCACCTGGACGGGCCCCGGGAGAGAGCATGAACTTC.

This sequence joins TRBV7-2 and TRBJ2-1; perhaps D is TRBD1 or TRBD2 (7 bases each). CDR1 and CDR2 from the germline V gene are SGHTA and FQGNSA. Trimming removed 5 bases from V and 4 bases from J, with 15 bases in between. The length of the CDR3 is 15 residues. Written as DNA, the CDR3 is TGTGCCAGCAGCCTGACTAGCAGGGGGTACAATGAGCAGTTCTTC. This sequence encodes CASSLTSRGYNEQFF.

V gene TRBV4-1 combines with J gene TRBJ2-7, with 7 bases fitting TRBD1. V was clipped by 1 base and J by 6 bases; unmatched bases: 3. The CDR3 is 13 residues long. Looked up from germline, CDR1 is MGHRA and CDR2 is YSYEKL. In DNA form, the CDR3 reads TGCGCCAGCAGCCAAGGAACAGGGGCCGAGCAGTACTTC. Amino acids: CASSQGTGAEQYF.

The V call is TRBV28, the J call TRBJ1-1; D is unresolved. Germline V CDR1 and CDR2: MDHEN, SYDVKM. The V end lost 5 bases, the J end lost 2 bases, and 3 bases lay between the germline ends. This CDR3 has 11 residues. CDR3 protein: CASSINTEAFF. In DNA, the CDR3 is TGTGCCAGCAGTATTAACACTGAAGCTTTCTTT.

The V call is TRBV11-2, the J call TRBJ2-3, with 9 bases aligning to TRBD1. Germline trimming cut 4 bases from V and 2 bases from J; bases unmatched to any gene: 4. In germline, CDR1 is SGHAT, CDR2 FQNNGV. The CDR3 loop spans 15 amino acids. The CDR3 DNA reads as TGTGCCAGCAGCTCGGGACAGGGAAACACAGATACGCAGTATTTT. Protein product: CASSSGQGNTDTQYF.

As regards this clone: Other nucleotide sequences from this sample produce the same CDR3. V is TRBV7-2 and J is TRBJ2-1; the D is unclear. V was shortened by 1 base and J by 5 bases, with 3 bases between the two germline ends. The CDR3 covers 12 residues. The V gene's germline CDR1 is SGHTA and CDR2 FQGNSA. CDR3 coding DNA: TGTGCCAGCAGCTTAGTTAACAATGAGCAGTTCTTC. It encodes CASSLVNNEQFF.

The chain employs TRBV4-1 and TRBJ2-6; tentative D call: TRBD2 (7 bases). This CDR3 is 16 amino acids long. V lost 3 bases and J lost 3, with 12 bases in between. In germline, CDR1 is MGHRA, CDR2 YSYEKL. The CDR3 coding sequence is TGCGCCAGCAGCCAGGGAGGGGGAGGTGGGGCCAACGTCCTGACTTTC. Its translation: CASSQGGGGGANVLTF.

The rearrangement links TRBV6-1 to TRBJ2-2; unclear D gene. The V and J ends lost 2 bases and 9 bases respectively, with 10 bases between them. From germline, CDR1 is MNHNS and CDR2 SASEGT. This CDR3 is 13 amino acids long. CDR3 loop: CASSEPIARELFF. The CDR3 DNA follows: TGTGCCAGCAGTGAACCCATAGCCCGGGAGCTGTTTTTT.

The V call is TRBV7-2, the J call TRBJ2-3, with D perhaps being TRBD1 or TRBD2 (5 bases each). CDR3 length: 14 residues. Germline loops: CDR1 SGHTA, CDR2 FQGNSA. Trimming stripped 0 bases from V and 11 bases from J, with 15 bases between. Here the CDR3 DNA reads TGTGCCAGCAGCTTAGCTTCCGGGGCTGGGGTGCAGTATTTT. It is translated as CASSLASGAGVQYF. The variable domain in full, completed from reference TRBV7-2 and TRBJ2-3, reads GAGVSQSPSNKVTEKGKDVELRCDPISGHTALYWYRQSLGQGLEFLIYFQGNSAPDKSGLPSDRFSAERTGGSVSTLTIQRTQQEDSAVYLCASSLASGAGVQYFGPGTRLTVL.

This CDR3 reads CASSIEGLAGGQNIQYF. CDR3 sequence (DNA): TGTGCCAGTAGTATCGAGGGACTAGCGGGAGGTCAAAACATTCAGTACTTC. The genes are TRBV19 and TRBJ2-4; 15 nucleotides align to TRBD2. The junction had 5 bases not matched to a gene; V was cut back by 3 bases and J by 5 bases. Germline CDR1 LNHDA, CDR2 SQIVND (reference sequence). This CDR3 spans 17 amino acids.

The chain carries TRBV7-2 and TRBJ1-4; 9 bases agree with TRBD1. The CDR3 extends over 15 amino acids. V was clipped by 7 bases and J by 3 bases; unmatched bases: 6. In germline, CDR1 is SGHTA, CDR2 FQGNSA. The CDR3 reads CASKQGARSNEKLFF. CDR3 bases: TGTGCCAGCAAACAGGGGGCAAGATCTAATGAAAAACTGTTTTTT. Filled out from reference TRBV7-2 and TRBJ1-4, the complete variable domain reads GAGVSQSPSNKVTEKGKDVELRCDPISGHTALYWYRQSLGQGLEFLIYFQGNSAPDKSGLPSDRFSAERTGGSVSTLTIQRTQQEDSAVYLCASKQGARSNEKLFFGSGTQLSVL.

J is TRBJ2-7 and V is TRBV4-1; D gene uncertain. In germline, CDR1 is MGHRA, CDR2 YSYEKL. V gave up 1 base and J gave up 5 bases, with 3 bases separating them. The CDR3 loop spans 11 amino acids. The DNA of the CDR3 is TGCGCCAGCAGCCAAGGCCACGAGCAGTACTTC. Protein: CASSQGHEQYF.